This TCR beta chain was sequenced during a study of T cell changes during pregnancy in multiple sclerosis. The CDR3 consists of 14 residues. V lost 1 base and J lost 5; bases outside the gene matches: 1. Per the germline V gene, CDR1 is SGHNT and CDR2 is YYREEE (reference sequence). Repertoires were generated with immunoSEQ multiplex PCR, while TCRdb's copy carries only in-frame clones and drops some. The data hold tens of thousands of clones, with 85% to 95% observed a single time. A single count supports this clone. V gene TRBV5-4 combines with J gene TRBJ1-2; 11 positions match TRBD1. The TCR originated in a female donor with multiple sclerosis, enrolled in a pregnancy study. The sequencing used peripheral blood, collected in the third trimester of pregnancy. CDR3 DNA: TGTGCCAGCAGCTTGCGGGACAGGGGGTATGGCTACACCTTC. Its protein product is CASSLRDRGYGYTF.